These T cell receptor beta chains were read from a single sample in a study of blood T cells in healthy people across ages. TCRdb analysed the 5' RACE reads with MiXCR anew, one entry per CDR3 protein. The table has 900,000 to 950,000 distinct CDR3 sequences, almost 30% seen once. These sequences were also reported in another study, on T cells of mothers and their children.

Sequences were obtained from blood. The source is a woman between 40 and 55 years old in good health. CDR3s include the opening cysteine and the closing phenylalanine or tryptophan. The D gene is left open where the match is weak. The size entry is marked missing in some rows and otherwise reads once, few, many or a size class.

clone_size: .
d_call: .
v_call: TRBV7-2
j_call: TRBJ2-7
cdr3_aa: CASSLTGTRSYEQYF
cdr3_nt: TGTGCCAGCAGCTTAACCGGGACGCGATCCTACGAGCAGTACTTC

clone_size: .
d_call: .
v_call: TRBV29-1
j_call: TRBJ1-1
cdr3_aa: CSVSGGNMNTEAFF
cdr3_nt: TGCAGCGTTTCCGGGGGCAACATGAACACTGAAGCTTTCTTT

clone_size: .
d_call: .
v_call: TRBV29-1
j_call: TRBJ1-1
cdr3_aa: CSVEISMNTEAFF
cdr3_nt: TGCAGCGTTGAGATCAGTATGAACACTGAAGCTTTCTTT

clone_size: many
d_call: TRBD1
v_call: TRBV28
j_call: TRBJ2-7
cdr3_aa: CASSLGQGEQYF
cdr3_nt: TGTGCCAGCAGCCTTGGACAGGGCGAGCAGTACTTC

clone_size: few
d_call: TRBD1
v_call: TRBV28
j_call: TRBJ2-7
cdr3_aa: CASSFADRGYEQYF
cdr3_nt: TGTGCCAGCAGTTTTGCGGACAGGGGATACGAGCAGTACTTC

clone_size: .
d_call: .
v_call: TRBV12-5
j_call: TRBJ1-2
cdr3_aa: CASGSGYGYTF
cdr3_nt: TGTGCTAGTGGTTCAGGGTATGGCTACACCTTC

clone_size: .
d_call: .
v_call: TRBV29-1
j_call: TRBJ1-2
cdr3_aa: CSVGDTNYGHTF
cdr3_nt: TGCAGCGTTGGGGATACTAACTATGGCCACACCTTC

clone_size: .
d_call: .
v_call: TRBV28
j_call: TRBJ1-6
cdr3_aa: CASSLQCAPLHF
cdr3_nt: TGTGCCAGCAGTTTACAGTGTGCACCCCTCCACTTT

clone_size: many
d_call: TRBD2
v_call: TRBV10-2
j_call: TRBJ2-7
cdr3_aa: CASSEEAGVVLDEQYF
cdr3_nt: TGCGCCAGCAGTGAGGAAGCGGGGGTCGTTCTCGACGAGCAGTACTTC

clone_size: .
d_call: .
v_call: TRBV5-5
j_call: TRBJ1-1
cdr3_aa: CASILDAANTEAFF
cdr3_nt: TGTGCCAGCATTCTAGACGCAGCGAACACTGAAGCTTTCTTT

clone_size: .
d_call: .
v_call: TRBV5-1
j_call: TRBJ2-3
cdr3_aa: CASSLTLQNTDTQYF
cdr3_nt: TGCGCCAGCAGCCTCACCTTACAGAACACAGATACGCAGTATTTT

clone_size: .
d_call: TRBD1
v_call: TRBV6-5
j_call: TRBJ2-5
cdr3_aa: CASSTRTGPSQETQYF
cdr3_nt: TGTGCCAGCAGCACCCGGACAGGGCCCTCCCAAGAGACCCAGTACTTC

clone_size: few
d_call: TRBD1
v_call: TRBV24-1
j_call: TRBJ2-3
cdr3_aa: CATSDRDRGRDTQYF
cdr3_nt: TGTGCCACCAGTGACAGGGACAGGGGTAGAGATACGCAGTATTTT

clone_size: .
d_call: .
v_call: TRBV7-2
j_call: TRBJ2-1
cdr3_aa: CASSLEAPGAVDEQFF
cdr3_nt: TGTGCCAGCAGCTTAGAGGCCCCGGGAGCGGTAGATGAGCAGTTCTTC

clone_size: .
d_call: .
v_call: TRBV7-2
j_call: TRBJ1-6
cdr3_aa: CASTEVTRSPLHF
cdr3_nt: TGTGCCAGCACTGAGGTGACCAGATCACCCCTCCACTTT